This record looks at one T cell receptor beta chain sequence and its context. Its antigen is as yet unknown. This entry is derived from a study of response to subunit inactivated influenza vaccine. Study results and limitations: Each seasonal flu vaccination may recruit only limited new T cells, authors suggested.

The CDR3 contains 15 residues. Germline CDR1 and CDR2: SGHRS and YFSETQ. The V end was cut by 1 base, the J end by 0 bases, with 10 bases between. From the RT-PCR reads, TCRdb called clonotypes with MiXCR, one entry per CDR3 protein. The profile shows over 400,000 distinct CDR3 sequences, roughly 13% of them singletons. The sequence came from a man over 45 who received an inactivated influenza vaccine. The specimen was PBMCs from blood, collected roughly 6 weeks after vaccination. This sequence joins TRBV5-1 and TRBJ1-1; perhaps TRBD1 as D (5 bases). DNA of the CDR3: TGCGCCAGCAGCTTGTTAGGGGACTTGAACACTGAAGCTTTCTTT. This translates into CASSLLGDLNTEAFF.